The text below deals with one TCR beta chain. Its antigen is unknown. Sequencing used immunoSEQ multiplex PCR; TCRdb keeps in-frame clones, though not all of them. The table shows more than 85,000 clones, with about 88% occurring only once. The data stem from a study of cytomegalovirus exposure and HLA in healthy donors. Study-wide findings and caveats: The authors confirmed in vitro that three CMV-associated chains were specific for CMV antigens. The classifier, whose performance was assessed in both the original and validation cohorts, reportedly diagnosed cytomegalovirus status with high specificity and sensitivity. The tendency of first-cohort TCR clusters to co-occur in the 100 to 150 validation repertoires was identified by a subsequent analysis. The study designated about 180 TCR beta chains cytomegalovirus-associated.

The receptor was isolated from a woman between 18 and 29 years old in good health and CMV-seropositive. The sequenced material came from PBMCs.

CDR3 bases: TGCGCCAGCAGCTCAGGACTAGCGGGGGGGCATCATGGAGATACGCAGTATTTT. It is translated as CASSSGLAGGHHGDTQYF. The rearrangement uses TRBV5-1 and TRBJ2-3, with 15 bases lining up with TRBD2. The germline V gene encodes CDR1 SGHRS and CDR2 YFSETQ. J was trimmed by 5 bases and V by 3 bases; bases with no gene match: 10. The CDR3 is 18 amino acids.